This T cell receptor beta chain appears in the sequencing data of a study of blood T cell repertoires in COVID-19. Across the whole study: Sites in the United States, Italy and Spain provided acute and convalescent COVID-19 samples. PBMCs, B-cell-depleted T cells, or T cells provided the cDNA or gDNA that made up the material.

In the original processing: Quantification of nucleated cells was approximated via reference gene primer amplification. Libraries were prepared by immunoSEQ multiplex PCR; TCRdb keeps only in-frame clonotypes and omits some of them. That table gives V, J and clone size, and the DNA gave D and trimming. The repertoire consists of 90,000 to 120,000 clones, with 84% occurring once and the leading ten covering roughly 4.4%. The TCR originated in a human donor in a cohort sampled during active COVID-19. Source material: peripheral blood.

DNA of the CDR3: TGTGCCAGCAGCCAAGAGTACAGACAAGAGACCCAGTACTTC. It yields the protein CASSQEYRQETQYF. The chain is built from TRBV3-1 (or the pseudogene TRBV3-2) and TRBJ2-5; D gene ambiguous. This CDR3 is built from 14 residues. Germline values: CDR1 LGHDT, CDR2 YNNKEL (reference sequence). V shed 0 bases and J shed 2 bases, with 7 bases lying between them.